This T cell receptor (beta chain) is from a study of CD8 T cells in ankylosing spondylitis. The study's findings and limits: A TCR beta motif of roughly 8 highly homologous variants seemed to mark ankylosing spondylitis blood. Within peripheral blood, clones linked to disease were CD8+ and relatively rare. Some motif variants had been reported before (in reactive arthritis synovial fluid and blood).

In TCRdb, the 5' RACE reads were re-called with MiXCR into one record per CDR3 protein. The repertoire holds about 750,000 distinct CDR3 sequences, with over 15% as singletons. V trimming: 2 bases; J trimming: 4 bases; junction bases outside the gene matches: 14. Germline CDR1 is DFQATT and CDR2 is SNEGSKA (reference sequence). The CDR3 length is 17 residues. As concerns this clonotype: Its specificity is not known.

The chain links TRBV20-1 to TRBJ1-2; 9 bases are shared with TRBD1. The material sequenced was blood, either unsorted or a sorted T cell fraction (not recorded which). The origin of this receptor is a male donor with ankylosing spondylitis. CDR3 region: CSARLRDRVSIVYGYTF. CDR3 nucleotide sequence: TGCAGTGCTAGACTCCGGGACAGGGTTTCGATTGTCTATGGCTACACCTTC.